Sequencing of this T cell receptor (beta chain) was carried out in a study of metastatic and nonmetastatic thyroid tumors. Study-wide background: Across peripheral blood and tumor or nodule tissue samples taken from malignant and benign thyroid patients, the repertoires were compared with one another.

No patient had received any treatment before thyroid surgery. Notes on the study in general: Benign nodules reportedly had significantly lower TCR beta diversity than malignant thyroid tumors in blood and tumor.

As originally analysed: The study's classifier, a distant-metastasis tool for papillary thyroid cancer, was built using CDR3 differences across clinicopathological groups. TCRdb re-analyzed the PCR reads using MiXCR. What appears here as the V and J calls and clone size reflects TCRdb's work, not the paper's. The table lists about 21,000 clones, approximately 16% of them singletons, with around 20% in the top ten. This clone was counted a few times. Its target is not known. This CDR3 has 15 residues. CDR1 is LNHDA, CDR2 SQIVND, per germline (reference sequence). The receptor's source is a male donor with papillary thyroid cancer or a benign thyroid nodule (not recorded which). Some clones in this sample may be carry-over from other donors' samples. The chain joins TRBV19 to TRBJ2-7; 9 bases agree with TRBD1. The sequencing input was blood. The CDR3 sequence is CSISTTGGAFYEQYF. In DNA form, the CDR3 reads TGTTCCATTAGTACCACAGGGGGCGCCTTCTACGAGCAGTACTTC.